The T cell receptor (beta chain) described here comes from a study of identical twins. Study-level points and caveats: Low generation probability was overrepresented in out-of-frame alpha sequences shared by twins. Fewer insertions were carried by abundant cord blood beta clonotypes, but none was seen in memory repertoires.

Template switching created a universal primer site, and the cDNA included unique molecular identifiers. TCRdb reprocessed the 5' RACE reads via MiXCR and lists one record per CDR3 protein. The table lists about 240,000 distinct CDR3 sequences, about 11% of them singletons. To note about this clonotype: Antigen unknown.

Trimming took 6 bases from V and 1 from J; bases not matched to a gene: 10. The length of the CDR3 is 18 residues. Germline CDR1 is SGHVS and CDR2 is FNYEAQ. The sequence derives from a man aged 45-65 years in good health. The sequencing sample was made of memory T cells sorted from blood. The chain couples TRBV7-6 to TRBJ2-5; 14 positions agree with TRBD2. The CDR3 region is CASRTTATSGGAQETQYF. CDR3 DNA: TGTGCCAGCAGGACTACCGCGACTAGCGGGGGGGCCCAAGAGACCCAGTACTTC.